A selection of T cell receptor beta chains follows, all from one sample in a study of T-cell memory formation after mild COVID-19. TCRdb independently ran MiXCR on the 5' RACE reads; one entry per CDR3 protein. This sample yields over 300,000 distinct CDR3 sequences, of which 20% to 25% are seen a single time; around 20% belongs to the top ten. Sequenced material: PBMCs or a T cell subset sorted from them (not recorded which). The receptor source for this set is a man between 18 and 29 years old who had mild COVID-19 (a few samples of this study predate the infection). Cell type and time point are not known. Both conserved end residues are part of each CDR3. The D gene is left open where the match is weak. Rows may omit the clone size; those that give it use once, few, many or a size class.

TRBD1	NA	TRBV5-1	TRBJ2-2	TGCGCCAGCAGCTTGGGACCGGGACAGGGAGACACCGGGGAGCTGTTTTTT	CASSLGPGQGDTGELFF
NA	few	TRBV10-3	TRBJ2-6	TGTGCCATCAGTAGCGATCGGGGGCACTCTGGGGCCAACGTCCTGACTTTC	CAISSDRGHSGANVLTF
NA	few	TRBV11-2	TRBJ1-6	TGTGCCAGCAGCTCTACAGAGAATTCACCCCTCCACTTT	CASSSTENSPLHF
NA	few	TRBV5-1	TRBJ1-3	TGCGCCAGCAGCTTGGAGGTCTCCTTTACGGGTCCTGGAAACACCATATATTTT	CASSLEVSFTGPGNTIYF
NA	few	TRBV7-8	TRBJ2-5	TGTGCCAGCAGCAACACAGGGAGCCGAGTGGCCCAGTACTTC	CASSNTGSRVAQYF
TRBD2	NA	TRBV6-1	TRBJ2-7	TGTGCCAGCGTATTAGCGGGGGGCCTCTACGAGCAGTACTTC	CASVLAGGLYEQYF
NA	NA	TRBV7-3	TRBJ1-2	TGTGCCAGCAGCGCCTACGGGACCCCGGATGGCTACACCTTC	CASSAYGTPDGYTF
NA	NA	TRBV7-2	TRBJ2-6	TGTGCCAGCAGCTTTCCGGGGCTTGGGGCCAACGTCCTGACTTTC	CASSFPGLGANVLTF
NA	few	TRBV5-1	TRBJ2-1	TGCGCCAGCAGGGGGGACAACTACAATGAGCAGTTCTTC	CASRGDNYNEQFF
NA	few	TRBV5-1	TRBJ2-5	TGCGCCAGCAGCTTGGCCGGCGGGGGCCTCCAAGAGACCCAGTACTTC	CASSLAGGGLQETQYF
TRBD1	NA	TRBV4-1	TRBJ2-2	TGCGCCAGCAGCCAAGGGAGTGCCCGGACAGGGAACACCGGGGAGCTGTTTTTT	CASSQGSARTGNTGELFF
NA	NA	TRBV7-9	TRBJ2-1	TGTGCCAGCAGCCCCCTAGCCCCTCTACCCGAGTTCTTC	CASSPLAPLPEFF
NA	few	TRBV5-6	TRBJ1-5	TGTGCCAGCAGCTTGAGGTGGGAGAATCAGCCCCAGCATTTT	CASSLRWENQPQHF
TRBD2	NA	TRBV7-3	TRBJ2-2	TGTGCCAGCAGCTTATTCAAGGGGCTTGGCGGGGGGCTGTTTTTT	CASSLFKGLGGGLFF
TRBD1	NA	TRBV5-5	TRBJ2-5	TGTGCCAGCAGCTTGGGCCGGGACAGTCGTCGGGAGACCCAGTACTTC	CASSLGRDSRRETQYF
NA	NA	TRBV6-5	TRBJ2-2	TGTGCCAGCAGTTACTCGTCAGGGCACACCGGGGAGCTGTTTTTT	CASSYSSGHTGELFF
NA	NA	TRBV4-3	TRBJ1-1	TGCGCCAGCAGCCAAGATCGGGCGGACCTACCGGGGTTCTTCACCGACACTGAAGCTTTCTTT	CASSQDRADLPGFFTDTEAFF
NA	NA	TRBV12-3/TRBV12-4	TRBJ1-1	TGTGCCAGCAGTTTCGGGGAGGTGAACACTGAAGCTTTCTTT	CASSFGEVNTEAFF
NA	once	TRBV5-3	TRBJ2-1	TGTGCCAGAAGGGGGGACTTCCCCCCCCAGGGTGAGCAGTTCTTC	CARRGDFPPQGEQFF
TRBD2	NA	TRBV15	TRBJ2-5	TGTGCCACCCAGCGGGGGGGCGGAGAGACCCAGTACTTC	CATQRGGGETQYF
TRBD2	NA	TRBV5-4	TRBJ2-3	TGTGCCAGCAGCTTGTACCGGGGGGGCCGGACAGATACGCAGTATTTT	CASSLYRGGRTDTQYF
TRBD2	few	TRBV6-5	TRBJ2-3	TGTGCCAGCAGTAGGGGACTAGCGGGGGGACGCCCCCAGACTGATACGCAGTATTTT	CASSRGLAGGRPQTDTQYF
NA	few	TRBV7-2	TRBJ1-2	TGTGCCAGCAGCTTAGTGGGGGGAACAGGCTACACCTTC	CASSLVGGTGYTF
TRBD2	NA	TRBV19	TRBJ2-1	TGTGCCAGTCAACTAGCGGGGGTTAATGAGCAGTTCTTC	CASQLAGVNEQFF
NA	NA	TRBV4-3	TRBJ1-1	TGCGCCAGCAGCCAACTCGGCAGGGAGATCCCTGAAGCTTTCTTT	CASSQLGREIPEAFF
NA	few	TRBV5-1	TRBJ1-1	TGCGCCAGCAGCTTGGCGGACAGAAACACTGAAGCTTTCTTT	CASSLADRNTEAFF
NA	few	TRBV6-5	TRBJ2-3	TGTGCCAGCAGTTACTCGCGAATCCGCACAGATACGCAGTATTTT	CASSYSRIRTDTQYF
NA	NA	TRBV6-5	TRBJ1-1	TGTGCCAGCAGTTACTCGACTGGGCCTAACACTGAAGCTTTCTTT	CASSYSTGPNTEAFF
NA	NA	TRBV28	TRBJ2-2	TGTGCCAGCAGTTCTCCGGGACGGGTTAACACCGGGGAGCTGTTTTTT	CASSSPGRVNTGELFF
NA	few	TRBV4-3	TRBJ1-2	TGCGCCAGCAGCCCCGACCCGGATTTGGAGGGTTCCACCTTC	CASSPDPDLEGSTF
NA	few	TRBV9	TRBJ1-2	TGTGCCAGCAGCGTAGAAGACCCCGCCAGACCCTATGGCTACACCTTC	CASSVEDPARPYGYTF
NA	few	TRBV6-5	TRBJ1-2	TGTGCCAGCAGTTACGCGGCGGTCTATGGCTACACCTTC	CASSYAAVYGYTF
NA	many	TRBV4-1	TRBJ2-5	TGCGCCAGCAGCCAAGATCTTAAAGGGTGGGAGACCCAGTACTTC	CASSQDLKGWETQYF
NA	few	TRBV6-1	TRBJ1-1	TGTGCCAGCAGGGAAAGGGGCTCGAGGACTGAAGCTTTCTTT	CASRERGSRTEAFF
TRBD2	NA	TRBV20-1	TRBJ2-3	TGCAGTGCTAGGGTCCTAGCGGGGGCCCACACAGATACGCAGTATTTT	CSARVLAGAHTDTQYF
NA	NA	TRBV7-6	TRBJ1-3	TGTGCCAGCAGCTTATATGCATTCTCTGGAAACACCATATATTTT	CASSLYAFSGNTIYF
NA	NA	TRBV21-1	TRBJ1-3	TGTGCCAGCACCCATGGCCGTGAAGGGCGCGGAAACACCATATATTTT	CASTHGREGRGNTIYF
TRBD1	NA	TRBV7-3	TRBJ1-1	TGTGCCAGCAGCAATAGAGGGGGCCGAGTTGTGAACACTGAAGCTTTCTTT	CASSNRGGRVVNTEAFF
NA	few	TRBV19	TRBJ1-1	TGTGCCAGTAGAAGGGCAGTCATGAACACTGAAGCTTTCTTT	CASRRAVMNTEAFF
TRBD1	few	TRBV6-2/TRBV6-3	TRBJ1-2	TGTGCCAGCAGTTACGGGGACAGGCTCTATGGCTACACCTTC	CASSYGDRLYGYTF
NA	NA	TRBV4-2	TRBJ2-4	TGTGCCAGCAGCCAAGTGGAATACATTCAGTACTTC	CASSQVEYIQYF
NA	many	TRBV9	TRBJ2-2	TGTGCCAGCAGCGTAGAGGGGGAGGTTGACACCGGGGAGCTGTTTTTT	CASSVEGEVDTGELFF
NA	many	TRBV5-1	TRBJ1-1	TGCGCCAGCAGCTTAGGACACCGACATGAAGCTTTCTTT	CASSLGHRHEAFF
NA	few	TRBV6-5	TRBJ2-3	TGTGCCAGCAGCGCGACTATGGGGAGATGGGATACGCAGTATTTT	CASSATMGRWDTQYF
TRBD2	NA	TRBV4-1	TRBJ2-7	TGCGCCAGCAGCCAAGGGTTAGCGGGGGTGTACGAGCAGTACTTC	CASSQGLAGVYEQYF
NA	few	TRBV18	TRBJ2-7	TGTGCCAGCTCTGACGAATCCTACGAGCAGTACTTC	CASSDESYEQYF
NA	NA	TRBV27	TRBJ1-1	TGTGCCAGCAGTTTTTGGGCAGGGGTATACACTGAAGCTTTCTTT	CASSFWAGVYTEAFF
NA	NA	TRBV12-3/TRBV12-4	TRBJ1-2	TGTGCCAGCAGTTTACAGGGGTCGGCCTATGGCTACACCTTC	CASSLQGSAYGYTF
TRBD1	NA	TRBV24-1	TRBJ1-1	TGTGCCACCATGGGACAGGGGGCCGGCGAAGCTTTCTTT	CATMGQGAGEAFF
TRBD2	NA	TRBV10-3	TRBJ2-7	TGTGCCATCAGTGACCGGGGGGAAGGTCCCGAGCAGTACTTC	CAISDRGEGPEQYF
NA	NA	TRBV6-5	TRBJ1-2	TGTGCCACCAGGGTCTCAGGTGGCTACACCTTC	CATRVSGGYTF
NA	few	TRBV10-3	TRBJ2-5	TGTGCCATCTCCCCAGGGGAAGAAGAGACCCAGTACTTC	CAISPGEEETQYF
NA	NA	TRBV6-2/TRBV6-3	TRBJ1-2	TGTGCCAGCAGTTATCGCGGCGGTGAGGATGGCTACACCTTC	CASSYRGGEDGYTF
TRBD1	NA	TRBV4-1	TRBJ2-7	TGCGCCAGCAGCCCCGGGGTCCTGGACAGGGCCCACGAGCAGTACTTC	CASSPGVLDRAHEQYF
NA	few	TRBV7-4	TRBJ2-3	TGTGCCAGCAGCTTAGTATTTGTGCCTCCGGGATATTTT	CASSLVFVPPGYF
TRBD1	NA	TRBV12-3/TRBV12-4	TRBJ2-2	TGTGCCAGCACCCTTGGGACAGCGAACACCGGGGAGCTGTTTTTT	CASTLGTANTGELFF
NA	many	TRBV6-5	TRBJ1-2	TGTGCCAGCAGTTTCAGGGCTAACTATGGCTACACCTTC	CASSFRANYGYTF
NA	few	TRBV6-5	TRBJ1-5	TGTGCCAGCAGTTCCTCAATCGGGGTTGGTCAGCCCCAGCATTTT	CASSSSIGVGQPQHF
NA	NA	TRBV7-8	TRBJ2-3	TGTGCCAGCAGCTTACCCGCTCGGGATACGCAGTATTTT	CASSLPARDTQYF
TRBD1	NA	TRBV7-9	TRBJ1-2	TGTGCCAGCAGCTTTACAGGGGAAAACTATGGCTACACCTTC	CASSFTGENYGYTF